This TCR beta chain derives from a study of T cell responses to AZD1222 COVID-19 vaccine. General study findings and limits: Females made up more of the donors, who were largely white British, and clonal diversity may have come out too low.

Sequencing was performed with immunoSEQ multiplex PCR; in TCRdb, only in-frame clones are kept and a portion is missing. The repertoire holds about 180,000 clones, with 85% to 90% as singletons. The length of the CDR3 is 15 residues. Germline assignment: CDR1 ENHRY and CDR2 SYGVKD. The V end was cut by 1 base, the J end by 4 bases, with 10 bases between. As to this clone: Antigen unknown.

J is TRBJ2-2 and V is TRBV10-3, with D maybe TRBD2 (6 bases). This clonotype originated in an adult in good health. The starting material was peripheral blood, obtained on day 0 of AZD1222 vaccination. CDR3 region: CAISEYGSGTGELFF. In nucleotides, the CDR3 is TGTGCCATCAGTGAGTACGGGAGTGGCACCGGGGAGCTGTTTTTT.